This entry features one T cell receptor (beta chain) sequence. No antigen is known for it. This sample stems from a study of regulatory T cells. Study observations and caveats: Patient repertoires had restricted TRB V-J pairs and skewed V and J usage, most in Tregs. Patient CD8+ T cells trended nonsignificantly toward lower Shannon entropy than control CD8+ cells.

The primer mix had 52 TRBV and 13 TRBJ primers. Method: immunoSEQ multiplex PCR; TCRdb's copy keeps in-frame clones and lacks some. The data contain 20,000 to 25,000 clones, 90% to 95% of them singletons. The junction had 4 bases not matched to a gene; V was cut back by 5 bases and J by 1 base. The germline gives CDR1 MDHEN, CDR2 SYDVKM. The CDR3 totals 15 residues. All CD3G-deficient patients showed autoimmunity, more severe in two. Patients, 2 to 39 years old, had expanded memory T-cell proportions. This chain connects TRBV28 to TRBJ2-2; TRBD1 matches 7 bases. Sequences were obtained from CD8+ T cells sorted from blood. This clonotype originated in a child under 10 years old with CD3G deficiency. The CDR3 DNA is TGTGCCAGCAGTCGATACAGGGGGAACACCGGGGAGCTGTTTTTT. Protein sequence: CASSRYRGNTGELFF.